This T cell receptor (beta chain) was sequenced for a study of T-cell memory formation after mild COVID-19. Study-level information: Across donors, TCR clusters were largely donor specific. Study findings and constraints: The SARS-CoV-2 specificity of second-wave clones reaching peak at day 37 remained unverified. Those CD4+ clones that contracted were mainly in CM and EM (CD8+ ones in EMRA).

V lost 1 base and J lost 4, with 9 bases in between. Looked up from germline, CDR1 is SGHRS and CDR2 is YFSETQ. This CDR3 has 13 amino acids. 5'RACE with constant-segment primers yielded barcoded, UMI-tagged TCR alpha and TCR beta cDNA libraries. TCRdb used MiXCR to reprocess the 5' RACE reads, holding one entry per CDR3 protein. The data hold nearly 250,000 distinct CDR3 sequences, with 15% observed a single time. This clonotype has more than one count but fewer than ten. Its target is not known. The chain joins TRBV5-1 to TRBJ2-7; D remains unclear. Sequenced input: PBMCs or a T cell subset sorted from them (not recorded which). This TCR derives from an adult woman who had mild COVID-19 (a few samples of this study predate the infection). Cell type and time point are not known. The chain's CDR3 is CASSLTNGYEQYF. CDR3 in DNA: TGCGCCAGCAGCTTGACTAATGGTTACGAGCAGTACTTC. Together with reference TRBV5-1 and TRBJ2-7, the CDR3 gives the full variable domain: KAGVTQTPRYLIKTRGQQVTLSCSPISGHRSVSWYQQTPGQGLQFLFEYFSETQRNKGNFPGRFSGRQFSNSRSEMNVSTLELGDSALYLCASSLTNGYEQYFGPGTRLTVT.